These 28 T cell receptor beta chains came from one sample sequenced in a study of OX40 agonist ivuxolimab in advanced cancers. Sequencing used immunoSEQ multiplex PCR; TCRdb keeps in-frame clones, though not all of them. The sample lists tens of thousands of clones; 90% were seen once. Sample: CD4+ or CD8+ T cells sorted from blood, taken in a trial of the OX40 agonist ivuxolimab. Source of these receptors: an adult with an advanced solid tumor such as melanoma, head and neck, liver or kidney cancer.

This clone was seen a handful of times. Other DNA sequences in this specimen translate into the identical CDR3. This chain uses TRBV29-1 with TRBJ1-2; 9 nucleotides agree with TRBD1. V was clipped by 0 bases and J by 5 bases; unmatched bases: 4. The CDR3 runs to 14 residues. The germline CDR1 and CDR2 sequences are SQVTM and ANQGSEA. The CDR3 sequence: CSVEDMGQGYGYTF. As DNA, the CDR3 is TGCAGCGTTGAAGACATGGGACAGGGATATGGCTACACCTTC.

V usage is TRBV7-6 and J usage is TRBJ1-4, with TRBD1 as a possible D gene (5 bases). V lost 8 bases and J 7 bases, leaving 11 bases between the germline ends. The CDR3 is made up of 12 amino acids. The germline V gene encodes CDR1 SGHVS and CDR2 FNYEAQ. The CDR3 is CASGRTGEKLFF. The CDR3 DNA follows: TGTGCCAGCGGACGAACAGGTGAAAAACTGTTTTTT.

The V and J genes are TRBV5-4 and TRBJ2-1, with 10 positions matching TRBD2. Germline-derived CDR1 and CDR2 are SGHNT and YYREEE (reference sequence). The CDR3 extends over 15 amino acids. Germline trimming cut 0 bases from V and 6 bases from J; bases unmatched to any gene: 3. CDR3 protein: CASSLDSGRINEQFF. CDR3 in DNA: TGTGCCAGCAGCTTGGATAGCGGGAGGATCAATGAGCAGTTCTTC.

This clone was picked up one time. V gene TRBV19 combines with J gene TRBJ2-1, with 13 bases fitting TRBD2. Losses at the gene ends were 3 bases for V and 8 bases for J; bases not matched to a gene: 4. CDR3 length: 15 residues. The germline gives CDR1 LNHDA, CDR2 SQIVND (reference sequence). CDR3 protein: CASSIITSGRDEQFF. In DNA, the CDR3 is TGTGCCAGTAGTATTATAACTAGCGGGAGGGATGAGCAGTTCTTC.

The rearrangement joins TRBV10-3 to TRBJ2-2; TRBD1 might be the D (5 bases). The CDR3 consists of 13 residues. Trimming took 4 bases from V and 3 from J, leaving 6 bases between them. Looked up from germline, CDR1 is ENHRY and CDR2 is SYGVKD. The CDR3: CAISVTDTGELFF. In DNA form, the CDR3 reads TGTGCCATCAGTGTGACAGACACCGGGGAGCTGTTTTTT.

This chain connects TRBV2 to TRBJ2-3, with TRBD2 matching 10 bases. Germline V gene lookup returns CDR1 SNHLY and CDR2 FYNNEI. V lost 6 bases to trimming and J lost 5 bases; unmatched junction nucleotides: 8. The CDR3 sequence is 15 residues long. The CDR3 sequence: CASSAGTSDGDTQYF. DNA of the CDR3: TGTGCCAGCAGCGCTGGGACTAGCGATGGAGATACGCAGTATTTT.

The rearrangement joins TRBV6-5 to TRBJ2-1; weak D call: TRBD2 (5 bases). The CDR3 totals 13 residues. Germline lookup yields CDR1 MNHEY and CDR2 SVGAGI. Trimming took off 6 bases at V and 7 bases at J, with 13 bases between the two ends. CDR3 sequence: CASSRLGENEQFF. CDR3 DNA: TGTGCCAGCAGCCGGCTGGGAGAAAATGAGCAGTTCTTC.

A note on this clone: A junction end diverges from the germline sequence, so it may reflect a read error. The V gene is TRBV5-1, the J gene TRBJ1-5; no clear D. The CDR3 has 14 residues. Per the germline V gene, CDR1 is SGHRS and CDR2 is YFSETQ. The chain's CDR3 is CASSLKPSNQPQHF. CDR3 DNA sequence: TGTGCCAGCAGCTTGAAGCCTAGCAATCAGCCCCAGCATTTT.

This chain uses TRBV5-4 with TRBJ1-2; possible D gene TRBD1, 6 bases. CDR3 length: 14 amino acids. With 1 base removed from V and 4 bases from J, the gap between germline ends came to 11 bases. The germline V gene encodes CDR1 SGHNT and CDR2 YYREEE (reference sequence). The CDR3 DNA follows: TGTGCCAGCAGCTTGTTAGGACAGACCTATGGCTACACCTTC. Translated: CASSLLGQTYGYTF. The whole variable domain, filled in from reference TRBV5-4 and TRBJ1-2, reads ETGVTQSPTHLIKTRGQQVTLRCSSQSGHNTVSWYQQALGQGPQFIFQYYREEENGRGNFPPRFSGLQFPNYSSELNVNALELDDSALYLCASSLLGQTYGYTFGSGTRLTVV.

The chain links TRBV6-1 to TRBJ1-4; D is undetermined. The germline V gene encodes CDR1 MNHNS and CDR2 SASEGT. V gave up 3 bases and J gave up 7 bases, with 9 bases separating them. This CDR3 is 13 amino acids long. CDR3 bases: TGTGCCAGCAGTGAGACCCGGAGTGAAAAACTGTTTTTT. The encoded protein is CASSETRSEKLFF.

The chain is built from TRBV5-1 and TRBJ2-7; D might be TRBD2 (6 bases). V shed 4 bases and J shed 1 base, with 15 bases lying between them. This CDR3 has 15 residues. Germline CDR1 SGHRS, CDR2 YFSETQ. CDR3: CASSPGRRASYEQYF. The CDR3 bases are TGCGCCAGCAGCCCGGGACGGAGGGCATCCTACGAGCAGTACTTC.

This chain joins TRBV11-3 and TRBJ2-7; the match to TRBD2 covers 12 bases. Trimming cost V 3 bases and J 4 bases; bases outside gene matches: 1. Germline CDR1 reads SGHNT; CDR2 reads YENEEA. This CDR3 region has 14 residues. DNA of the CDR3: TGTGCCAGCAGCTTCGGACTAGCGGGGTACGAGCAGTACTTC. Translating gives CASSFGLAGYEQYF. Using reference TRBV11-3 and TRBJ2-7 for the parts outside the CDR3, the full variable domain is EAGVVQSPRYKIIEKKQPVAFWCNPISGHNTLYWYLQNLGQGPELLIRYENEEAVDDSQLPKDRFSAERLKGVDSTLKIQPAELGDSAVYLCASSFGLAGYEQYFGPGTRLTVT.

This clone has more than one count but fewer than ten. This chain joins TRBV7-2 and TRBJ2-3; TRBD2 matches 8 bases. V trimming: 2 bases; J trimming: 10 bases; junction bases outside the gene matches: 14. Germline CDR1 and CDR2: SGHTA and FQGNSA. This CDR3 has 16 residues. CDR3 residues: CASSLQSGSAPAPQYF. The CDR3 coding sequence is TGTGCCAGCAGCTTACAGAGCGGGAGTGCCCCAGCCCCGCAGTATTTT.

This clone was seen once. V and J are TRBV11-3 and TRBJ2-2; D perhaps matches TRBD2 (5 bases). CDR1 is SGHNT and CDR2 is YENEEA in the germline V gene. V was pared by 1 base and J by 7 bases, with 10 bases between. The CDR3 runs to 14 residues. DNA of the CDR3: TGTGCCAGCAGCTTAGCGGCGGGTGTCGGGGAGCTGTTTTTT. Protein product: CASSLAAGVGELFF.

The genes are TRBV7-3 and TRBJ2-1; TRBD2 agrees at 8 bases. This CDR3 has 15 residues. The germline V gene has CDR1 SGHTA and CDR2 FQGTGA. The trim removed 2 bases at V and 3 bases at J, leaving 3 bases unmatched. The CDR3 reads CASSLAGGDYNEQFF. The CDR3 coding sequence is TGTGCCAGCAGCTTAGCGGGAGGAGACTACAATGAGCAGTTCTTC.

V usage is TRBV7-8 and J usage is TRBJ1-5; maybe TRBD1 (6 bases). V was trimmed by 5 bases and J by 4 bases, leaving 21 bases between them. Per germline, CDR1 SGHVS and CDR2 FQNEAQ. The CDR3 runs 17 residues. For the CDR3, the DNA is TGTGCCAGCAGCCGCAACCTCCAGGGGAGAGGGAATCAGCCCCAGCATTTT. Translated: CASSRNLQGRGNQPQHF.

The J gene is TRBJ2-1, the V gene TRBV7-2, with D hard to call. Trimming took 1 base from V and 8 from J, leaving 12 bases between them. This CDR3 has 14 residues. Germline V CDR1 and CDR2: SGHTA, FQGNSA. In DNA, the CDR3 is TGTGCCAGCAGCTTAGGGCCTAGGTACGATGAGCAGTTCTTC. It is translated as CASSLGPRYDEQFF.

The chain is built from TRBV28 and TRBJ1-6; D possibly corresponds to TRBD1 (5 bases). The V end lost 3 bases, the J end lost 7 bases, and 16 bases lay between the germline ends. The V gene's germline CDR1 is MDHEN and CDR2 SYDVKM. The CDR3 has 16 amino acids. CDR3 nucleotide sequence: TGTGCCAGCAGTTTGGAGTGGCAGGGACCGAATTCACCCCTCCACTTT. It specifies CASSLEWQGPNSPLHF.

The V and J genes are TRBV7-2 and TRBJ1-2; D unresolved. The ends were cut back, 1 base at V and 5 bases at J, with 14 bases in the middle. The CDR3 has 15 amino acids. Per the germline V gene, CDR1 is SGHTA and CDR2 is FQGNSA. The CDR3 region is CASSLVWEGSYGYTF. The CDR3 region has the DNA TGTGCCAGCAGCTTAGTATGGGAGGGTTCATATGGCTACACCTTC.

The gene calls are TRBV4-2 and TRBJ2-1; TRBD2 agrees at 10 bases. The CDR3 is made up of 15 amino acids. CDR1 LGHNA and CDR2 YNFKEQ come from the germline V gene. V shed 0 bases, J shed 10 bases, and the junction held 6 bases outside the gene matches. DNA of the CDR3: TGTGCCAGCAGCCAAGATGTAGCGGGAGGTGGGGAGCAGTTCTTC. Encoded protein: CASSQDVAGGGEQFF.

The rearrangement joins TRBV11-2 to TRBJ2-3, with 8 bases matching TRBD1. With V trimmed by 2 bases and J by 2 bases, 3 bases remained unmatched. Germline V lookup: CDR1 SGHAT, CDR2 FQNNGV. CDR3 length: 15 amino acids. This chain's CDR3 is CASSLRTGTTDTQYF. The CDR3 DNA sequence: TGTGCCAGCAGCTTAAGGACAGGGACCACAGATACGCAGTATTTT.

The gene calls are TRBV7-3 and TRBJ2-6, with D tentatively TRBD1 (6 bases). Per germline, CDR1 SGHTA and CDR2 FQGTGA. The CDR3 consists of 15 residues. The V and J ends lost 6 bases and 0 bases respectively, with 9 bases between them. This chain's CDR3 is CASSTGFSGANVLTF. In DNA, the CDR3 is TGTGCCAGCAGTACAGGGTTCTCTGGGGCCAACGTCCTGACTTTC.

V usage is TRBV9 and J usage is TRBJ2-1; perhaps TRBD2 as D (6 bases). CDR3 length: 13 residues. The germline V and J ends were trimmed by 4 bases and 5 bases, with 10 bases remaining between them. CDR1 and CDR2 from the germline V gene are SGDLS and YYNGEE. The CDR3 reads CASSRDFDNEQFF. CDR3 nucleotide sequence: TGTGCCAGCAGCAGGGACTTTGACAATGAGCAGTTCTTC.

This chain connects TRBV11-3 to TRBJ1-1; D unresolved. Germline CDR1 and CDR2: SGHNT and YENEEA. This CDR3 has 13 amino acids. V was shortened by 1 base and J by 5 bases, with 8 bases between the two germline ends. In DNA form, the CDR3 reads TGTGCCAGCAGCTTAGGCAGCAAGACTGAAGCTTTCTTT. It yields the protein CASSLGSKTEAFF.

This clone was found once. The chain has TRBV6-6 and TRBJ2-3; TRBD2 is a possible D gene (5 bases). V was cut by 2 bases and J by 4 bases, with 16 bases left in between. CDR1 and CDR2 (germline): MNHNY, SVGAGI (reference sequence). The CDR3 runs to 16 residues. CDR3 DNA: TGTGCCAGCAGTTACGGAACGGGAAGGGATGCAGATACGCAGTATTTT. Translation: CASSYGTGRDADTQYF.

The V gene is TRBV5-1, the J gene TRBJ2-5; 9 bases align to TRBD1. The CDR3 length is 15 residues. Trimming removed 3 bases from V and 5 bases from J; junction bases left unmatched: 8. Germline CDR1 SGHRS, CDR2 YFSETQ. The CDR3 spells CASSSGQGRLETQYF. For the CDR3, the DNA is TGCGCCAGCAGCTCCGGACAGGGGAGGCTGGAGACCCAGTACTTC.

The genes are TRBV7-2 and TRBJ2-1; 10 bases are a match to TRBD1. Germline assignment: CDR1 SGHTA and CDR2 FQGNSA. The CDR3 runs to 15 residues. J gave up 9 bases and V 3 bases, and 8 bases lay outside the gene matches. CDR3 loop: CASSFRLTGGSEQFF. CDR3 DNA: TGTGCCAGCAGCTTCCGCCTGACAGGGGGCAGTGAGCAGTTCTTC.

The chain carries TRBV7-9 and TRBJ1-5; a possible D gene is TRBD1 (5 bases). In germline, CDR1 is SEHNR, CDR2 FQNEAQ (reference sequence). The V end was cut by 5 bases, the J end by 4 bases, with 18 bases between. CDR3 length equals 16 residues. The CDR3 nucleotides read TGTGCCAGCAGCACGTCGGCAGGCAGGGATAATCAGCCCCAGCATTTT. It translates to CASSTSAGRDNQPQHF. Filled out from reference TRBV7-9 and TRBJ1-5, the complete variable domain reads DTGVSQNPRHKITKRGQNVTFRCDPISEHNRLYWYRQTLGQGPEFLTYFQNEAQLEKSRLLSDRFSAERPKGSFSTLEIQRTEQGDSAMYLCASSTSAGRDNQPQHFGDGTRLSIL.